What follows describes a single T cell receptor (beta chain). This sample stems from a study of blood T cell repertoires in COVID-19. Here immunoSEQ multiplex PCR was the method, and the copy in TCRdb shows in-frame clones only, minus some. Of 400,000 or so clones in the sample, approximately 90% are singletons; the top ten hold 0.7% to 0.85%. The sequenced sample was peripheral blood. The sequence came from a man aged 18 to 29 with COVID-19, enrolled during active disease.

This CDR3 reads CASSRQGSQPQHF. For the CDR3, the DNA is TGTGCCAGCAGTCGACAGGGCAGCCAGCCCCAGCATTTT. V and J are TRBV12-3 or TRBV12-4 and TRBJ1-5; 7 nucleotides line up with TRBD1. Trimming removed 5 bases from V and 7 bases from J; junction bases left unmatched: 5. This CDR3 region has 13 residues.